This T cell receptor beta chain came from a study of regulatory T cells in long-lasting Graves disease. Background on the study: Newly diagnosed Graves' patients had taken antithyroid drugs under 3 months.

Regarding time point: newly diagnosed GD, antithyroid drugs for less than 3 months. Extracted PBMC RNA gave rise to the TCR library. The sample holds many counts of this clonotype. Its specificity is unknown. The TCR beta library used iRepertoire HTBI primers with Arm-PCR amplification of CDR3. TCRdb re-called the multiplex PCR reads through MiXCR, storing one row per CDR3 protein. The table shows approximately 480,000 distinct CDR3 sequences, with roughly 15% occurring only once. Findings of the study overall: Persistent Graves' patients showed less TCR diversity than newly diagnosed ones. Between persistent patients, 2,500 to 3,500 public clonotypes were shared, exceeding the 950 to 1,000 shared between new patients. Small numbers of samples may have cut accuracy.

The CDR3 extends over 22 amino acids. The ends lost 4 bases at V and 4 bases at J; junction bases unmatched: 27. From germline, CDR1 is SGHKS and CDR2 YYEKEE (reference sequence). These data also formed part of another study, on T cells in Graves' hyperthyroidism and ophthalmopathy.

This chain links TRBV5-5 with TRBJ2-1; 9 bases align to TRBD2. The sequence derives from a man aged 35-49 years with Graves disease. Sample: peripheral blood mononuclear cells (PBMCs), taken at new diagnosis, from a patient treated with antithyroid drugs. CDR3 residues: CASSVLPRGTSILQARYNEQFF. The CDR3 DNA reads TGTGCCAGCAGCGTACTCCCCCGTGGGACTAGCATTCTCCAGGCCCGATACAATGAGCAGTTCTTC.